A selection of T cell receptor beta chains follows, all from one sample in a study of T cell responses to AZD1222 COVID-19 vaccine. The data were produced by immunoSEQ multiplex PCR, yet TCRdb's version contains in-frame clones alone and is incomplete. The sample yields some 150,000 clones, about 92% seen once. Sequences were derived from peripheral blood, sampled 28 days after the second AZD1222 dose. The receptor set was obtained from an adult who received the AZD1222 COVID-19 vaccine. Each CDR3 is given with its conserved first and last residue.

len	v_gene	CDR3aa
13	TRBV5-1	CASSADRDYGYTF
14	TRBV19	CASSAGASNQPQHF
17	TRBV4-1	CASSQDQASGSYNEQFF
16	TRBV9	CASSATSGSPFNEQFF
15	TRBV28	CASSWDGRVVSPLHF
13	TRBV9	CASSLADYNEQFF
14	TRBV27	CASRSARESYEQYF
14	TRBV5-1	CASSSRSGTDTQYF
15	TRBV6-1	CASSLQGWESNEQFF
14	TRBV5-4	CASSLEWENTEAFF
14	TRBV27	CASSLLNRGQPQHF
16	TRBV5-1	CASSRGTSGSTDTQYF
11	TRBV2	CASRGAYEQYF
15	TRBV5-5	CASRPHGGTNQPQHF
16	TRBV28	CASSPHGPDNVGIQYF
15	TRBV9	CASSPRTSGTDTQYF
21	TRBV24-1	CATSAGGSTSGRGLGTDTQYF
15	TRBV5-1	CASSSDRPYTGELFF
14	TRBV7-6	CASSLDTGFYEQYF
13	TRBV30	CAWNSFLFNEQFF
15	TRBV2	CASSVGPTSTDTQYF
15	TRBV4-2	CASSQGTGRATEAFF
12	TRBV11-1	CASSFRGNEQFF
11	TRBV7-2	CASRTGGTPFF
13	TRBV5-1	CASRAPEGTEAFF
14	TRBV15	CATSRGFTGQPQHF
13	TRBV6-5	CASSQRGVEEQYF
13	TRBV12-3/TRBV12-4	CASSNHATGELFF
13	TRBV27	CASSPGGVYGYTF
11	TRBV24-1	CATSDHYEQYF
13	TRBV6-5	CASSSDSREKLFF
14	TRBV24-1	CATSAGRPQETQYF
17	TRBV5-4	CASSPHPPGTANEKLFF
17	TRBV7-2	CASSLVGTTAPLGEQFF
14	TRBV6-5	CASSPSGDNQPQHF
13	TRBV15	CATSRGSGYEQYF
15	TRBV7-2	CASSLVPGSGEGYTF
22	TRBV19	CASSIKTASRGTSGSITDTQYF
15	TRBV19	CASSIGGQAYNEQFF
14	TRBV28	CASSLLVPATEAFF
16	TRBV5-1	CASSPLAGGGADTQYF
17	TRBV7-2	CASSLGGGTRVPDTQYF